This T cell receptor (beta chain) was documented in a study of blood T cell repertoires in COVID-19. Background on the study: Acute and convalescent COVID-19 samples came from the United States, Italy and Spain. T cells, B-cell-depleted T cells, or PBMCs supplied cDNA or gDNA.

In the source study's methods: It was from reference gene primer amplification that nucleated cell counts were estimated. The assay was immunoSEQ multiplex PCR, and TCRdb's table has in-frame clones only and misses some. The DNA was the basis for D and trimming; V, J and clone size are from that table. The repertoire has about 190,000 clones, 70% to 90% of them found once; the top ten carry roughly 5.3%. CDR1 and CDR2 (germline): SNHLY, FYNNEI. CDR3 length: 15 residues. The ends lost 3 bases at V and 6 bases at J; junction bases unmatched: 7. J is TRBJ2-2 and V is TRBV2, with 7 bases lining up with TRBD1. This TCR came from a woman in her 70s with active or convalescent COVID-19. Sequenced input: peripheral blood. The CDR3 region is CASSERTGVAGELFF. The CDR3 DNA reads TGTGCCAGCAGTGAGAGAACAGGGGTTGCCGGGGAGCTGTTTTTT.